Described below is a single T cell receptor beta chain sequence and its context. Its antigen is not identified. Lung cancer patients with chemo-refractory metastatic non-small-cell disease were given focal radiation plus CTLA-4 blockade with ipilimumab. The V end lost 0 bases, the J end lost 1 base, and 9 bases lay between the germline ends. Germline values: CDR1 SGHAT, CDR2 FQNNGV. The CDR3 runs 16 residues. The repertoire was sequenced with immunoSEQ multiplex PCR; TCRdb's copy has only in-frame clones and lacks some. The sample holds about 31,000 clones; about 78% are singletons and the top ten take 7.5%. These data come from a study of radiotherapy plus CTLA-4 blockade in lung cancer. Background on the study: Across the patients, objective responses occurred in about 19%, and disease control in approximately 30%. Study-level points and caveats: The best prediction of response reportedly came from early blood T cell clone dynamics, with interferon-beta. Tumor-origin TCR clones grew in blood after radiotherapy plus ipilimumab.

This receptor was taken from a human donor with non-small cell lung cancer who had stable disease on radiotherapy plus ipilimumab. The starting material was peripheral blood, obtained from a patient treated with radiotherapy plus ipilimumab. The rearrangement links TRBV11-2 to TRBJ2-2, with D unresolved. CDR3 protein: CASSLELGLNTGELFF. The DNA for the CDR3 is TGTGCCAGCAGCTTAGAGCTGGGCTTGAACACCGGGGAGCTGTTTTTT.